Listed below are T cell receptor beta chains from one sample, sequenced in a study of T cell changes during pregnancy in multiple sclerosis. Sequencing was performed with immunoSEQ multiplex PCR; in TCRdb, only in-frame clones are kept and a portion is missing. The top ten clones hold about 4.5% of a sample with approximately 83,000 clones, over 85% of them seen once. Sequencing was performed on peripheral blood, taken in the first trimester of pregnancy. The receptors come from a female donor with multiple sclerosis, enrolled in a pregnancy study. CDR3s include the opening cysteine and the closing phenylalanine or tryptophan. Not every row has a clone size; where given, it reads once, few, many or a size class.

cdr3_length,clone_size,v_call,cdr3_aa
14,.,TRBV19,CASSPDSSSYEQYF
15,.,TRBV6-1,CASHTLGLAVYEQYF
14,.,TRBV21-1,CASSLRGIGNGYTF
16,.,TRBV5-1,CASSGIAGLDTGELFF
14,.,TRBV7-9,CASRWGDTGNTIYF
14,.,TRBV29-1,CSVLAGGIPDTQYF
14,.,TRBV11-3,CASSSSLAWNEQFF
14,once,TRBV15,CATSRGTGGEKLFF
12,.,TRBV5-6,CASESGYNEQFF
12,.,TRBV2,CASSETRGGAYF
15,.,TRBV7-9,CASSFTAARNTEAFF
13,once,TRBV7-9,CASSPGDSYEQYF
16,.,TRBV7-9,CASSQTGDLSNSPLHF
14,.,TRBV18,CASSPETGSNEQFF
17,.,TRBV7-2,CASSSIQRQGAYNEQFF
12,.,TRBV7-6,CASSPGQGAQYF
16,.,TRBV18,CASSPSGPMSNQPQHF
15,.,TRBV19,CASISGSGSNQPQHF
14,.,TRBV7-3,CASSLRRGDDGYTF
18,.,TRBV15,CATSRGGDRDRTLYGYTF